The sample holds many counts of the clone carrying this T cell receptor (beta chain). Time point specified: patch test 1, 2 weeks after DPC sensitization. Treatment of the sample: therapeutic diphenylcyclopropenone sensitization with weekly scalp DPC. This sample is part of a study of human T cells and chemical hapten exposure. Study as a whole: Alopecia areata, totalis or universalis was found in mostly female patients.

The library attached unique molecular identifiers to individual cDNA molecules. Study processing details: Sample TCR counts, which ranged from about 20,000 to 690,600, had a median of 95,638. TCRdb itself ran the RACE reads through MiXCR, one entry per CDR3 protein. The V and J calls, along with clone size, are taken from TCRdb and not from the paper's own processing. The sample has about 360,000 distinct CDR3 sequences; approximately 4.4% are singletons. Germline CDR1 and CDR2: SGDLS and YYNGEE. This CDR3 is 16 amino acids long. Trimming at V came to 0 bases and at J to 9 bases, leaving 10 bases not matched to a gene.

The TCR comes from a woman aged 45-60 years with alopecia areata. Some clones in this sample may be carry-over from other donors' samples. This material consisted of whole blood, taken in connection with sensitization to the hapten diphenylcyclopropenone (DPC). J is TRBJ2-1 and V is TRBV9, with 9 bases identical to TRBD2. CDR3 sequence reads: CASSVGASGIGVEQFF. DNA for the CDR3: TGTGCCAGCAGCGTAGGAGCTAGCGGGATTGGGGTTGAGCAGTTCTTC.